Listed here are 5 T cell receptor beta chains from one sample, sequenced in a study of shared clonotypes between healthy human individuals. The assay was immunoSEQ multiplex PCR, and TCRdb's table has in-frame clones only and misses some. The profile covers more than 2 million clones, with 90% to 97% appearing a single time and roughly 0.13% taken by the ten largest. Sequencing was performed on naive CD4+ T cells sorted from blood. Described subset: CD45RA+ positively selected. The receptor set was obtained from a man younger than 30 in good health.

The rearrangement uses TRBV7-2 and TRBJ2-2; a weak D match, TRBD2 (6 bases). V was clipped by 2 bases and J by 7 bases, with 11 bases between them. Germline CDR1 and CDR2: SGHTA and FQGNSA. CDR3 length equals 14 residues. CDR3 bases: TGTGCCAGCAGCTTAAATAGGGGAGGCGGGGAGCTGTTTTTT. It specifies CASSLNRGGGELFF.

The chain links TRBV5-1 to TRBJ1-3; 10 nucleotides agree with TRBD1. Per the germline V gene, CDR1 is SGHRS and CDR2 is YFSETQ. The V and J ends lost 4 bases and 4 bases, in that order; junction bases with no gene match: 11. This CDR3 spans 17 amino acids. The CDR3 sequence: CASSLVSGTGAGNTIYF. The CDR3 DNA reads TGCGCCAGCAGCCTGGTCTCCGGGACAGGGGCGGGAAACACCATATATTTT. Supplemented by reference TRBV5-1 and TRBJ1-3, the full variable domain reads KAGVTQTPRYLIKTRGQQVTLSCSPISGHRSVSWYQQTPGQGLQFLFEYFSETQRNKGNFPGRFSGRQFSNSRSEMNVSTLELGDSALYLCASSLVSGTGAGNTIYFGEGSWLTVV.

The V call is TRBV1, the J call TRBJ2-7; TRBD2 is taken as the D call from the table, unchecked against the DNA. TRBV1 is a pseudogene segment. This CDR3 has 14 amino acids. This chain's CDR3 is CTSSHRGSLYEQYF. The CDR3 DNA sequence: TGCACCAGCAGCCATCGTGGGAGTCTGTACGAGCAGTACTTC.

The chain uses TRBV11-3 and TRBJ2-1; D is perhaps TRBD2 (6 bases). CDR3 length: 14 amino acids. Germline CDR1 is SGHNT and CDR2 is YENEEA. Written as DNA, the CDR3 is TGTGCTCTCCCCCGGGCGGGATACCACAATGAGCAGTTCTTC. Encoded protein: CALPRAGYHNEQFF.

The chain joins TRBV19 to TRBJ1-4; D is ambiguous. CDR1 LNHDA and CDR2 SQIVND come from the germline V gene (reference sequence). This CDR3 has 15 amino acids. V shed 5 bases and J shed 7 bases, with 17 bases lying between them. The CDR3 loop reads CASSVNPSGSEKLFF. The CDR3 nucleotides read TGTGCCAGTAGTGTGAATCCTAGCGGGAGTGAAAAACTGTTTTTT.